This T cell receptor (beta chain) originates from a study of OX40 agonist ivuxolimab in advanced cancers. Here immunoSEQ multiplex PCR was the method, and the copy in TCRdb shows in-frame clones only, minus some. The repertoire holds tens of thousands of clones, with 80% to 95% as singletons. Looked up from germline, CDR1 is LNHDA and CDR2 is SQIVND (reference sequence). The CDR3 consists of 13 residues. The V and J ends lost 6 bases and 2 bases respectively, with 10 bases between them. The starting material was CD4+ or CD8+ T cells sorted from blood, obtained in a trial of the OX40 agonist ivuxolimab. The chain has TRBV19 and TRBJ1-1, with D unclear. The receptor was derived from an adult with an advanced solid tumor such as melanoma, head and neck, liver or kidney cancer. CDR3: CASSAGLNTEAFF. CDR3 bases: TGTGCCAGTAGCGCCGGGCTTAACACTGAAGCTTTCTTT.